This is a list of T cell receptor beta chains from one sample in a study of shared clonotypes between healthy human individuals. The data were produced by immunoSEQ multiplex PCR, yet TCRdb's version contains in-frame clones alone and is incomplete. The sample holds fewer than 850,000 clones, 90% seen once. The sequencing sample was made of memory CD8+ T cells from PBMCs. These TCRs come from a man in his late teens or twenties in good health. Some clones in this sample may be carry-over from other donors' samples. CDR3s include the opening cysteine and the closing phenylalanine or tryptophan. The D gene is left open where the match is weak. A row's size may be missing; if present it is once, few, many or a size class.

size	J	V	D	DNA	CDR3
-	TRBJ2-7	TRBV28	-	TGTGCCAGCAGTGGGGGGATGAGCACCACGGGTTGGGAGCAGTACTTC	CASSGGMSTTGWEQYF
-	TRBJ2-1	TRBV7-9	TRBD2	TGTGCCAGCAGCCAAGGGACTAGCGGGAGGGCCGGCTACAATGAGCAGTTCTTC	CASSQGTSGRAGYNEQFF
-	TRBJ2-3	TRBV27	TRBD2	TGTGCCAGCAGTTTTTCTAGCGGAGAGGTCACAGATACGCAGTATTTT	CASSFSSGEVTDTQYF
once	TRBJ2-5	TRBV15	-	TGTGCCACCAGCTCAAGGCCAATGCGTTTGCGTCCTAGAACATTCCAAGAGACCCAGTACTTC	CATSSRPMRLRPRTFQETQYF
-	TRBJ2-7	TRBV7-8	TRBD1	TGTGCCAGCAGCCCGGGACAGAGGTACGAGCAGTACTTC	CASSPGQRYEQYF
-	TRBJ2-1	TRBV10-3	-	TGTGCCATCAGTGAGTCTCGGGTTGAGCAGTTCTTC	CAISESRVEQFF
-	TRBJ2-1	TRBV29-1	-	TGCAGCGTGGGCCGCTGGGGTTCTGAGCAGTTCTTC	CSVGRWGSEQFF
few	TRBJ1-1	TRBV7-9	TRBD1	TGTGCCAGCAGCAAGAACAGGGGTGAAGCTTTCTTT	CASSKNRGEAFF
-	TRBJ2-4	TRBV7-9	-	TGTGCCAGCAGCTTATGGGAGAACATTCAGTACTTC	CASSLWENIQYF
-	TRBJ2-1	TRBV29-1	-	TGCAGCGTTGAATCGGTCCCAGCGGAAAGCTCCTACAATGAGCAGTTCTTC	CSVESVPAESSYNEQFF
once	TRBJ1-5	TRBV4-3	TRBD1	TGCGCCAGCAGCCAAGATCTCCGGGACAGACAACAGCCCCAGCATTTT	CASSQDLRDRQQPQHF
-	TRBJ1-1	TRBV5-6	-	TGTGCCAGCAGCTTGGCCTCGGCGGGTCGTACTGAAGCTTTCTTT	CASSLASAGRTEAFF
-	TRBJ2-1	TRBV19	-	TGTGCCAGTAGTATAGGGCGGGCGAAGAGGAATGAGCAGTTCTTC	CASSIGRAKRNEQFF
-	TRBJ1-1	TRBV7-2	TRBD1	TGTGCCAGCAGCTTAATACACAGGGGGCCCACTGAAGCTTTCTTT	CASSLIHRGPTEAFF
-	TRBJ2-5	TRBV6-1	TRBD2	TGTGCCAGCTGGCTAGCGGGAGTCAAGACCCAGTACTTC	CASWLAGVKTQYF
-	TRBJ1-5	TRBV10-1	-	TGCGCCAGCAAGGGCGCGGATCAGCCCCAGCATTTT	CASKGADQPQHF
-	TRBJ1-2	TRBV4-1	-	TGCGCCAGCAGCCAGGGTGTATATGGCTACACCTTC	CASSQGVYGYTF
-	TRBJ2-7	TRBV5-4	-	TGTGCCAGCAGCTCGATCAACGAGCAGTACTTC	CASSSINEQYF
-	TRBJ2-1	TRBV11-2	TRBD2	TGTGCCAGCAGCTTTCGAGCGGGAGTCTCCTACAATGAGCAGTTCTTC	CASSFRAGVSYNEQFF
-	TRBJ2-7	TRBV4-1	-	TGCGCCAGCAGCCAAATCCAGGGCGGTTCCTACGAGCAGTACTTC	CASSQIQGGSYEQYF
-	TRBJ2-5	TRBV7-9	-	TGTGCCAGCAGCTTAGCGCGGGGCCCCCGACCCCAAGAGACCCAGTACTTC	CASSLARGPRPQETQYF
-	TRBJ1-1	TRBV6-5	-	TGTGCCAGCAGTTCCACAACGGGTAGGTGGAACACTGAAGCTTTCTTT	CASSSTTGRWNTEAFF